The sequence of this T cell receptor (beta chain) was determined in a study of CD8+CD57+ T cells in acquired aplastic anemia. CD8+CD57+ cell expansion had been shown by flow cytometry in patients chosen for sequencing. TCR beta VDJ and CDR3 profiles were obtained from a genomic DNA template. MiXCR, applied by TCRdb to the reads, yields one record per CDR3 protein. The repertoire includes hundreds of thousands of distinct CDR3 sequences, around half of them detected once, and roughly 8% sits in the top ten. The germline V gene encodes CDR1 SGHRS and CDR2 YFSETQ. The CDR3 runs to 15 residues. The V end lost 4 bases, the J end lost 4 bases, and 16 bases lay between the germline ends.

The source material was sorted CD4+, CD8+, or CD8+CD57+ T cells (not recorded which) from PBMCs. The TCR comes from a human donor with aplastic anemia. The rearrangement links TRBV5-1 to TRBJ2-3; tentative D call: TRBD2 (5 bases). This CDR3 reads CASSLLAAAPDTQYF. The CDR3 region has the DNA TGCGCCAGCAGCCTGCTAGCTGCTGCACCAGATACGCAGTATTTT. Complete variable domain (other parts from reference TRBV5-1 and TRBJ2-3): KAGVTQTPRYLIKTRGQQVTLSCSPISGHRSVSWYQQTPGQGLQFLFEYFSETQRNKGNFPGRFSGRQFSNSRSEMNVSTLELGDSALYLCASSLLAAAPDTQYFGPGTRLTVL.